These 6 T cell receptor beta chains came from one sample sequenced in a study of CD8+CD57+ T cells in acquired aplastic anemia. An expansion of CD8+CD57+ cells by flow cytometry had been shown in patients chosen for sequencing. Researchers used genomic DNA as the template to profile TCR beta VDJ and CDR3. In TCRdb, the reads were re-called with MiXCR into one record per CDR3 protein. Counted here are about 190,000 distinct CDR3 sequences, roughly half occurring once; the ten biggest clones make up about 9.5%. Input material: sorted CD4+, CD8+, or CD8+CD57+ T cells (not recorded which) from PBMCs. The receptors come from a human donor with aplastic anemia.

The genes are TRBV11-1 and TRBJ2-2; possibly TRBD2 for D (6 bases). The CDR3 has 14 residues. Germline values: CDR1 SGHAT, CDR2 FQDESV (reference sequence). The V and J ends lost 5 bases and 5 bases respectively, with 12 bases between them. The CDR3 coding sequence is TGTGCCAGCAGCCCTTCCCGGGGGACCGGGGAGCTGTTTTTT. Its protein product is CASSPSRGTGELFF.

Of note for this clonotype: A much larger clone differs from this one at a single base, so this may be a read error. The rearrangement uses TRBV4-2 and TRBJ2-7; TRBD2 matches 11 bases. Per germline, CDR1 LGHNA and CDR2 YNFKEQ. The CDR3 is made up of 16 amino acids. The CDR3 sequence is CASSHNPGLAAYKQYF. The CDR3 coding sequence is TGTGCCAGCAGCCATAACCCGGGACTAGCGGCCTACAAGCAGTACTTC.

The rearrangement links TRBV20-1 to TRBJ2-2; TRBD2 might be the D (5 bases). CDR3 length: 14 residues. Trimming left V 3 bases short and J 4 bases short, with 12 bases between. Germline CDR1 and CDR2: DFQATT and SNEGSKA (reference sequence). This CDR3 reads CSARHGKGTGELFF. CDR3 in DNA: TGCAGTGCTAGGCACGGGAAAGGCACCGGGGAGCTGTTTTTT.

The gene calls are TRBV18 and TRBJ1-1; TRBD1 agrees at 9 bases. This CDR3 is 14 amino acids long. Germline trimming cut 3 bases from V and 8 bases from J; bases unmatched to any gene: 7. Per the germline V gene, CDR1 is KGHSH and CDR2 is LQKENI. Written as DNA, the CDR3 is TGTGCCAGCTCACCGGCGACAGGGGGGTGGGAAGCTTTCTTT. Amino acids: CASSPATGGWEAFF.

The rearrangement uses TRBV15 and TRBJ1-3; D gene uncertain. Trimming removed 3 bases from V and 0 bases from J, with 9 bases in between. The CDR3 consists of 15 residues. CDR1 is LNHNV, CDR2 YYDKDF, per germline (reference sequence). The CDR3 DNA reads as TGTGCCACCAGCAGCTCCCCCGCCTCTGGAAACACCATATATTTT. It is translated as CATSSSPASGNTIYF. The full variable domain, in which reference TRBV15 and TRBJ1-3 provide the parts outside the CDR3, is DAMVIQNPRYQVTQFGKPVTLSCSQTLNHNVMYWYQQKSSQAPKLLFHYYDKDFNNEADTPDNFQSRRPNTSFCFLDIRSPGLGDTAMYLCATSSSPASGNTIYFGEGSWLTVV.

Remarks on this clonotype: Sequence at one end of the junction differs from germline and may be a read error. V is TRBV7-3 and J is TRBJ2-1; D tentatively reads TRBD1 or TRBD2 (5 bases each). The germline V gene encodes CDR1 SGHTA and CDR2 FQGTGA. This CDR3 spans 8 amino acids. CDR3: CASTGRIF. CDR3 nucleotide sequence: TGTGCCAGCACGGGGCGGATCTTC.